The clone carrying this T cell receptor (beta chain) was counted a few times. Antigen: not known. The CDR3 has 14 residues. V was pared by 2 bases and J by 5 bases, with 12 bases between. Germline V CDR1 and CDR2: MDHEN, SYDVKM. This record comes from a study of response to subunit inactivated influenza vaccine. General observations from the study: Each seasonal influenza vaccination recruits few new T cells, the authors suggested.

TCRdb ran MiXCR on the RT-PCR reads and lists one entry per CDR3 protein. The repertoire has around 200,000 distinct CDR3 sequences, approximately 9.2% of them found once; the top ten carry roughly 10%. The chain uses TRBV28 and TRBJ1-1; a possible D gene is TRBD1 (6 bases). This sample comprised non-naive T cells sorted from PBMCs, obtained on the day of vaccination. The sequence came from a man aged 45-65 years who received an inactivated influenza vaccine. The CDR3: CASSLRGARTEAFF. CDR3 nucleotides: TGTGCCAGCAGTTTAAGGGGGGCGAGGACTGAAGCTTTCTTT.